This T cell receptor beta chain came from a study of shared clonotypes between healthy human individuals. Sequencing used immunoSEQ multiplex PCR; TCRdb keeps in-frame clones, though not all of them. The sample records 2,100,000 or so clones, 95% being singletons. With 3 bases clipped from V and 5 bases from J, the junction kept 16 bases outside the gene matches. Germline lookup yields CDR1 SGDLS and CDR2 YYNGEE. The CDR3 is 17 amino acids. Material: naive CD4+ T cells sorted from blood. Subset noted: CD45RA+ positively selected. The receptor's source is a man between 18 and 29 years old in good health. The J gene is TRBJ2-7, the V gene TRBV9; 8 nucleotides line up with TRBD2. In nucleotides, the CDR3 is TGTGCCAGCAGCGCGGGAGGGGGGACTAACATTCCCCACGAGCAGTACTTC. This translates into CASSAGGGTNIPHEQYF. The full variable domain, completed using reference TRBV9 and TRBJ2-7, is DSGVTQTPKHLITATGQRVTLRCSPRSGDLSVYWYQQSLDQGLQFLIQYYNGEERAKGNILERFSAQQFPDLHSELNLSSLELGDSALYFCASSAGGGTNIPHEQYFGPGTRLTVT.